This passage covers 26 T cell receptor beta chains from one sample sequenced in a study of tumor-infiltrating lymphocytes in primary liver carcinoma. With approximately 500 ng total RNA as template and a constant-region primer, TCR beta cDNA was made. Slightly modified ARM-PCR served as the procedure for the TCR beta libraries. These libraries came from three rounds of nested multiplex PCR. The study ran its first two PCR rounds for approximately 10 cycles each, using TRBV1-TRBV30 forward primers and a C-beta reverse primer. Via MiXCR, TCRdb re-called the multiplex PCR reads, giving one row per CDR3 protein. The table has 30,000 to 40,000 distinct CDR3 sequences, roughly 70% seen once; the top ten hold approximately 15%. Scientists recovered RNA and DNA together from roughly 21-30 mg of unsorted bulk tissue. The sample taken for sequencing was liver tumor tissue from sampling region 4. Subset defined: tumor region T4, right-lateral pole. These TCRs come from a man aged 40-50 years with primary liver carcinoma and hepatitis B virus infection.

This clonotype is a singleton in its sample. A read error is likely, as this CDR3 ends without the conserved phenylalanine or tryptophan. The chain joins TRBV5-1 to TRBJ2-7; maybe TRBD2 (6 bases). There are 15 residues in the CDR3. The germline V gene encodes CDR1 SGHRS and CDR2 YFSETQ. The CDR3 region is CASSLEGTTSGEQYY. The CDR3 nucleotides are TGTGCCAGCAGCTTGGAGGGGACGACCAGCGGCGAGCAGTACTAC.

A word on this clonotype: The missing conserved phenylalanine or tryptophan at the end of this CDR3 makes a read error likely. The chain combines TRBV6-1 with TRBJ2-3; D unclear. The CDR3 is 12 residues long. Germline CDR1 and CDR2: MNHNS and SASEGT. DNA of the CDR3: TGTGTCAGCAAGCCCAGCGCAGATACGCAGTATTTA. Amino acid sequence: CVSKPSADTQYL.

Note on this clonotype: A read error is likely, as this CDR3 ends without the conserved phenylalanine or tryptophan. The limits of the CDR3 on the DNA are not certain, so only TCRdb's listed CDR3 is given. The rearrangement uses TRBV5-4 and TRBJ2-7; the D call in the table, TRBD1, was not verified against the DNA. Germline V gives CDR1 SGHNT, CDR2 YYREEE (reference sequence). The CDR3 comprises 13 residues, both ends counted. CDR3 residues: CGSSLQGLDEPYS.

Comment on this clonotype: Compared with germline, one end of the junction differs, possibly owing to a read error. The V call is TRBV5-5, the J call TRBJ2-7; D is unclear. There are 14 residues in the CDR3. CDR1 and CDR2 (germline): SGHKS, YYEKEE (reference sequence). DNA of the CDR3: TGTGCCAGTAGCTCGGTTCCACGTGAAGGAGAGCAGTACTTC. This encodes CASSSVPREGEQYF.

With regard to this clonotype: One end of the junction is discordant with germline, which a read error may explain. The chain has TRBV11-1 and TRBJ1-1, with D perhaps TRBD1 (6 bases). The CDR3 runs to 15 residues. CDR1 and CDR2 from the germline V gene are SGHAT and FQDESV (reference sequence). The CDR3 protein is CASIFGQTLGTEAFF. The CDR3 nucleotides read TGTGCTAGCATCTTCGGACAGACCTTGGGGACTGAAGCCTTCTTT. The whole variable domain, filled in from reference TRBV11-1 and TRBJ1-1, reads EAEVAQSPRYKITEKSQAVAFWCDPISGHATLYWYRQILGQGPELLVQFQDESVVDDSQLPKDRFSAERLKGVDSTLKIQPAELGDSAMYLCASIFGQTLGTEAFFGQGTRLTVV.

This clonotype was detected ten times or more. The J gene is TRBJ1-2, the V gene TRBV6-6; tentatively, D is TRBD1 (6 bases). The germline gives CDR1 MNHNY, CDR2 SVGAGI (reference sequence). The CDR3 covers 15 residues. The V gene lost 4 bases and the J gene lost 4 bases, with 16 bases spanning the gap. The CDR3 nucleotides are TGTGCCAGCAGTTCCGACGGCGGGACATGCTATGGCTACACCTTC. As protein: CASSSDGGTCYGYTF.

A single count supports this clonotype. This chain links TRBV29-1 with TRBJ2-7; TRBD2 matches 10 bases. V was pared by 6 bases and J by 7 bases, with 12 bases of the junction left unmatched. Germline loops: CDR1 SQVTM, CDR2 ANQGSEA. CDR3 length equals 14 residues. This chain's CDR3 is CSVGTSGKSREQYF. The CDR3 bases are TGCAGCGTCGGAACTAGCGGGAAGTCTAGGGAGCAGTACTTC.

This clonotype was detected ten times or more. The V and J genes are TRBV11-1 and TRBJ2-1; 11 positions match TRBD2. Germline values: CDR1 SGHAT, CDR2 FQDESV (reference sequence). The CDR3 consists of 20 residues. Trimming removed 5 bases from V and 6 bases from J; junction bases left unmatched: 21. CDR3 region: CASSIGKTSGASRFGNEQFF. CDR3 nucleotide sequence: TGTGCCAGCAGCATAGGAAAGACTAGCGGGGCCTCACGGTTCGGCAATGAGCAGTTCTTC. Using reference TRBV11-1 and TRBJ2-1 for the parts outside the CDR3, the full variable domain is EAEVAQSPRYKITEKSQAVAFWCDPISGHATLYWYRQILGQGPELLVQFQDESVVDDSQLPKDRFSAERLKGVDSTLKIQPAELGDSAMYLCASSIGKTSGASRFGNEQFFGPGTRLTVL.

As to this clonotype: At one end, the junction sequence differs from germline, possibly due to a read error. The V gene is TRBV11-1, the J gene TRBJ2-4; weak D call: TRBD2 (5 bases). CDR1 is SGHAT and CDR2 is FQDESV in the germline V gene (reference sequence). This CDR3 spans 14 amino acids. The CDR3 sequence is CATSPPLAKNTQCF. The CDR3 nucleotides are TGTGCCACCAGCCCCCCCCTAGCCAAAAACACTCAGTGCTTC.

This clonotype has only one observation. The V and J genes are TRBV5-1 and TRBJ1-1; D remains unclear. This CDR3 contains 12 residues. Germline V gives CDR1 SGHRS, CDR2 YFSETQ. Trimming took off 5 bases at V and 1 base at J, with 6 bases between the two ends. The CDR3 loop reads CASRQTNTEAFF. DNA for the CDR3: TGCGCCAGCAGGCAGACGAACACTGAAGCTTTCTTT.

This clonotype was seen more than once but under ten times. This rearrangement joins TRBV7-8 to TRBJ2-7; 7 bases are a match to TRBD1. The CDR3 spans 13 residues. From germline, CDR1 is SGHVS and CDR2 FQNEAQ. V was clipped by 6 bases and J by 3 bases; unmatched bases: 5. CDR3 DNA sequence: TGTGCCAGCAGTCGGGACAGCTTCTACGAGCAGTACTTC. It encodes CASSRDSFYEQYF. Together with reference TRBV7-8 and TRBJ2-7, the CDR3 gives the full variable domain: GAGVSQSPRYKVAKRGQDVALRCDPISGHVSLFWYQQALGQGPEFLTYFQNEAQLDKSGLPSDRFFAERPEGSVSTLKIQRTQQEDSAVYLCASSRDSFYEQYFGPGTRLTVT.

This chain joins TRBV28 and TRBJ1-2; D is ambiguous. The CDR3 contains 13 residues. The V end was cut by 5 bases, the J end by 10 bases, with 17 bases between. Germline CDR1 reads MDHEN; CDR2 reads SYDVKM. The CDR3 DNA is TGTGCCAGCAGTCTACCCCAGAACTTCTACTACACCTTC. Its translation is CASSLPQNFYYTF.

Regarding this clonotype: Without the conserved terminal phenylalanine or tryptophan, this CDR3 likely stems from a read error. V is TRBV6-5 and J is TRBJ2-1, with 13 bases matching TRBD2. CDR1 is MNHEY, CDR2 SVGAGI, per germline. The CDR3 runs to 15 residues. J gave up 4 bases and V 5 bases, and 2 bases lay outside the gene matches. The chain's CDR3 is CASSRLAGGYNEQFL. For the CDR3, the DNA is TGTGCCAGCAGTCGACTAGCGGGAGGATACAATGAGCAGTTCTTA.

A remark on this clonotype: The junction departs from the called germline gene at one end, perhaps through a read error. This chain joins TRBV29-1 and TRBJ2-2; 7 positions agree with TRBD2. Per the germline V gene, CDR1 is SQVTM and CDR2 is ANQGSEA. The CDR3 is 15 residues long. The DNA for the CDR3 is TGCAGCGTTGGGACTAGTGTGGTGAACGCCGGGGAGCTGTTTTTT. It yields the protein CSVGTSVVNAGELFF.

The rearrangement links TRBV5-8 to TRBJ2-5, with D possibly being TRBD2 (6 bases). This CDR3 comprises 14 residues. The germline gives CDR1 SGHTS, CDR2 YDEGEE. Trimming removed 2 bases from V and 4 bases from J, with 12 bases in between. DNA for the CDR3: TGTGCCAGCAGCTTCGAGACTAGTGGAGAGACCCAGTACTTC. It codes for CASSFETSGETQYF.

Worth noting for this clonotype: One end of the junction varies from germline; a read error may be responsible. The J gene is TRBJ1-1, the V gene TRBV4-1; no clear D. Germline values: CDR1 MGHRA, CDR2 YSYEKL. The CDR3 has 14 amino acids. Written as DNA, the CDR3 is TGCACCAGCAGCCAAGTAAACTCTGGCATTGAAGCTTTCTTT. This translates into CTSSQVNSGIEAFF.

About this clonotype itself: Without the conserved terminal phenylalanine or tryptophan, this CDR3 likely stems from a read error. CDR3 protein: CSVSEGSGKLFL. CDR3 sequence (DNA): TGCAGCGTGTCTGAGGGGAGCGGGAAGCTGTTTTTG. The chain carries TRBV29-1 and TRBJ2-2, with TRBD2 matching over 7 bases. The germline V gene has CDR1 SQVTM and CDR2 ANQGSEA. This CDR3 is 12 amino acids long.

Concerning this clonotype itself: One end of the junction does not line up with germline, which may come from a read error. This chain links TRBV14 with TRBJ2-6; maybe TRBD1 (6 bases). Germline V gene lookup returns CDR1 SGHDN and CDR2 FVKESK. The length of the CDR3 is 15 residues. The CDR3 region has the DNA TGTGCCAGCAGCCAAGGCGCAGCAGGGGCCAACGTCTTGAGTTTC. Translation: CASSQGAAGANVLSF. Variable domain in full (rest from reference TRBV14 and TRBJ2-6): EAGVTQFPSHSVIEKGQTVTLRCDPISGHDNLYWYRRVMGKEIKFLLHFVKESKQDESGMPNNRFLAERTGGTYSTLKVQPAELEDSGVYFCASSQGAAGANVLSFGAGSRLTVL.

As for this clonotype: Mismatch with germline at one junction end may stem from a read error. V and J are TRBV11-2 and TRBJ2-7, with D possibly being TRBD2 (6 bases). CDR3 length: 15 residues. The germline V gene has CDR1 SGHAT and CDR2 FQNNGV. CDR3 coding DNA: TGTGCCAGCAACTTACGATGGACGGGGGAAATCGAGCAGTACTTC. Translating it yields CASNLRWTGEIEQYF.

The chain has TRBV28 and TRBJ1-1, with D possibly TRBD1 on 5 matching bases. The CDR3 extends over 17 amino acids. The V end was cut by 1 base, the J end by 4 bases, with 19 bases between. CDR1 is MDHEN and CDR2 is SYDVKM in the germline V gene. The CDR3 here is CASSLFGTGLRITEAFF. CDR3 bases: TGTGCCAGCAGTTTATTTGGAACGGGACTCAGAATCACTGAAGCTTTCTTT.

As concerns this clonotype: The conserved final phenylalanine or tryptophan is absent from the CDR3, which likely points to a read error. No DNA is shown, since the ends of the CDR3 on it are uncertain; the CDR3 is the one TCRdb lists. The J gene is TRBJ2-4, the V gene TRBV29-1; the table's TRBD2 call for D was not verified on the DNA. In germline, CDR1 is SQVTM, CDR2 ANQGSEA. The CDR3 extends over 12 residues, inclusive of both ends. CDR3 residues: CSVVHGRGIRYY.

Worth noting for this clonotype: One junction end disagrees with the germline gene, perhaps due to a read error. The rearrangement links TRBV29-1 to TRBJ1-1, with 8 bases lining up with TRBD1. The length of the CDR3 is 15 residues. CDR1 SQVTM and CDR2 ANQGSEA come from the germline V gene. The CDR3 DNA sequence: TGCAGCGTCGCAGGGGGCCGGGGGATGAACACTCAAGCTTTCTTT. Translated, it gives CSVAGGRGMNTQAFF.

Note on this clonotype: One end of the junction varies from germline; a read error may be responsible. The chain carries TRBV19 and TRBJ1-5; 7 nucleotides line up with TRBD1. The CDR3 consists of 15 residues. The germline gives CDR1 LNHDA, CDR2 SQIVND (reference sequence). The CDR3 spells CAGSMGTVSNQPQHF. The CDR3 nucleotides read TGTGCCGGTAGCATGGGGACAGTTAGCAATCAGCCCCAGCACTTT.

As for this clonotype: Since a much larger clone is just one base distant, this may be a read error. The CDR3 sequence is CASSQGGFYNKQFF. The CDR3 bases are TGTGCCAGCAGCCAGGGAGGCTTTTACAATAAGCAGTTCTTC. The chain couples TRBV28 to TRBJ2-1; a possible D gene is TRBD2 (6 bases). This CDR3 spans 14 amino acids. CDR1 is MDHEN and CDR2 is SYDVKM in the germline V gene.

As concerns this clonotype: Given the absence of the conserved phenylalanine or tryptophan at the CDR3 end, a read error is likely. The V gene is TRBV7-9, the J gene TRBJ1-2; unclear D gene. The V gene lost 2 bases and the J gene lost 2 bases, with 3 bases spanning the gap. The V gene's germline CDR1 is SEHNR and CDR2 FQNEAQ (reference sequence). This CDR3 has 12 residues. CDR3 nucleotides: TGTGCCAGCAGCTTATGGAACTATGGCTACACCCTC. It encodes CASSLWNYGYTL.

As for this clonotype: In this CDR3 the conserved last residue, phenylalanine or tryptophan, is missing, so a read error is likely. The genes are TRBV7-9 and TRBJ2-3, with a tentative D call TRBD2 (6 bases). The CDR3 contains 14 residues. The germline V gene has CDR1 SEHNR and CDR2 FQNEAQ (reference sequence). V lost 5 bases and J 6 bases, leaving 15 bases between the germline ends. This CDR3 is CASSPNGRGDTQYY. Written as DNA, the CDR3 is TGTGCCAGCAGCCCCAACGGGAGAGGGGATACGCAGTATTAT.